A selection of T cell receptor beta chains follows, all from one sample in a study of identical twins. One entry per CDR3 protein, called by TCRdb with MiXCR from the 5' RACE reads. This sample yields about 240,000 distinct CDR3 sequences, of which about 11% are seen a single time; 9% to 10% belongs to the top ten. Sequencing was done on a sample of memory T cells sorted from blood. The receptor source for this set is a man in his fifties or sixties in good health. Each CDR3 is given with its conserved first and last residue. A D gene is named only where the DNA matches it firmly. Clone size is given for some rows only: seen once, a few or many times, or a class if the clone is expanded.

TGTGCCAGCAGCTTAGACGGCGGTCCCCCTGGGATGGATACGCAGTATTTT CASSLDGGPPGMDTQYF TRBJ2-3 TRBV7-3 NA many
TGTGCCAGCAGTGCCCGGGACATCAGAAACACCATATATTTT CASSARDIRNTIYF TRBJ1-3 TRBV6-1 NA NA
TGCAGCGTAGGACAGGGGGTAGAGGGCTACACCTTC CSVGQGVEGYTF TRBJ1-2 TRBV29-1 TRBD1 many
TGTGCCAGCAGTATCAACACGGCCCAAGAGACCCAGTACTTC CASSINTAQETQYF TRBJ2-5 TRBV6-1 NA NA
TGTGCCAGCAGCCAGCCCGGGCGGGGACTGCCGGAGTTCTTC CASSQPGRGLPEFF TRBJ2-1 TRBV7-8 NA few
TGTGCCATCAGCAGCGAGGGGGGCCAAGAGACCCAGTACTTC CAISSEGGQETQYF TRBJ2-5 TRBV10-3 NA many
TGTGCCAGCAGCCCCCTTGGTGGGAGGGCCAGTGCCGGGGAGCTGTTTTTT CASSPLGGRASAGELFF TRBJ2-2 TRBV4-2 TRBD2 few
TGCAGTGCTAGAGATGGGGCAGGGGGCGCGTGGTACAATGAGCAGTTCTTC CSARDGAGGAWYNEQFF TRBJ2-1 TRBV20-1 TRBD1 NA
TGTGCCAGCAGCCAAGGGGGCGGCCCCCGGGGTGGGGCCAACGTCCTGACTTTC CASSQGGGPRGGANVLTF TRBJ2-6 TRBV4-2 NA NA
TGTGCCAGCAGCTTAGGCCAGGAACAGAGGGCTTTCTTT CASSLGQEQRAFF TRBJ1-1 TRBV11-2 NA NA
TGTGCCAGCAGCTTAGATCTGGACAGGGGTACCCACGAGCAGTACTTC CASSLDLDRGTHEQYF TRBJ2-7 TRBV7-8 TRBD1 few
TGTGCCAGCAGCTTAGAATGGACAGGGGGCGCTGACTATGGCTACACCTTC CASSLEWTGGADYGYTF TRBJ1-2 TRBV7-9 TRBD1 NA
TGCGCCAGCAGCCACGCAGGGGGTGAGCAGTTCTTC CASSHAGGEQFF TRBJ2-1 TRBV5-1 TRBD1 many
TGCAGTGCTAATGGGCTAGCGGGGGGCGAAAGCACAGATACGCAGTATTTT CSANGLAGGESTDTQYF TRBJ2-3 TRBV20-1 TRBD2 NA
TGTGCCAGCAGCTTAGAGGCCGTGGGACTGTGGTCCGGGGAGCTGTTTTTT CASSLEAVGLWSGELFF TRBJ2-2 TRBV11-2 NA few
TGTGCCAGCTCACCCTGGACAGAAATACACCAAGAGACCCAGTACTTC CASSPWTEIHQETQYF TRBJ2-5 TRBV18 NA many
TGTGCCACCAGCAGAGCAGGGGCCACCCACCCCCAGCATTTT CATSRAGATHPQHF TRBJ1-5 TRBV15 NA NA
TGCGCCAGCAGTCAATCAGCCTCGGGACAGGACACAGATACGCAGTATTTT CASSQSASGQDTDTQYF TRBJ2-3 TRBV23-1 TRBD1 NA
TGTGCCAGCAGCTACTCTCTGACAGGGGGCACTGAAGCTTTCTTT CASSYSLTGGTEAFF TRBJ1-1 TRBV7-9 TRBD1 NA
TGTGCCAGCAGTCGGACAGGGGATGGCTACACCTTC CASSRTGDGYTF TRBJ1-2 TRBV28 TRBD1 few
TGCAGTGCTAGAACTGGACTAGCGGGAAACAATGAGCAGTTCTTC CSARTGLAGNNEQFF TRBJ2-1 TRBV20-1 TRBD2 many
TGCAGTGCTCGCCCTGGGTCCTACAATGAGCAGTTCTTC CSARPGSYNEQFF TRBJ2-1 TRBV20-1 NA many
TGCAGTGCTAGTCTTTCCGGCGGGTACCAAGAGACCCAGTACTTC CSASLSGGYQETQYF TRBJ2-5 TRBV20-1 NA few
TGTGCCAGCACGTACGCGGGAGGAACCTACAATGAGCAGTTCTTC CASTYAGGTYNEQFF TRBJ2-1 TRBV6-2/TRBV6-3 TRBD2 NA
TGTGCCAGCAGGCCAGGGTCCGCATGGGGCTATAGCAATCAGCCCCAGCATTTT CASRPGSAWGYSNQPQHF TRBJ1-5 TRBV28 NA few
TGCAGTGCTAGGTCAGTCTGGACCGGAGCTTTCTTT CSARSVWTGAFF TRBJ1-1 TRBV20-1 NA few
TGTGCCAGCAGCCGAGGACGGAACAATGAGCAGTTCTTC CASSRGRNNEQFF TRBJ2-1 TRBV7-3 NA NA
TGTGCCAGCAGCCTTAGCGGGAGTCTGGGCAATGAGCAGTTCTTC CASSLSGSLGNEQFF TRBJ2-1 TRBV7-2 TRBD2 many
TGTGCCAGCAGTTACTCGCCCCAGACAGGGCGAAGGAACACTGAAGCTTTCTTT CASSYSPQTGRRNTEAFF TRBJ1-1 TRBV6-5 TRBD1 many
TGTGCCAGTAGTATAGGTGGCTCCAAGGAAGAGACCCAGTACTTC CASSIGGSKEETQYF TRBJ2-5 TRBV19 NA many
TGCGCCAGCAGCCAAGCGAGACAGGGGGCTGGGGCCAACGTCCTGACTTTC CASSQARQGAGANVLTF TRBJ2-6 TRBV4-3 TRBD1 NA
TGTGCCAGCAGTTTATGGGGCCAAGAGACCCAGTACTTC CASSLWGQETQYF TRBJ2-5 TRBV12-3/TRBV12-4 NA many
TGTGCCAGCTCACCCACCGGGACAGGGGGACCGAACACCGGGGAGCTGTTTTTT CASSPTGTGGPNTGELFF TRBJ2-2 TRBV18 TRBD1 many
TGTGCCAGCTCACTTCTAGCGGTTGGCTACACCGGGGAGCTGTTTTTT CASSLLAVGYTGELFF TRBJ2-2 TRBV18 TRBD2 NA
TGTGCCAGCAGTTTCCCATGGACGGCGAACACCGGGGAGCTGTTTTTT CASSFPWTANTGELFF TRBJ2-2 TRBV28 NA many
TGTGCCAGCAGCTTAGAGTTGCCGCCGACTAACTATGGCTACACCTTC CASSLELPPTNYGYTF TRBJ1-2 TRBV11-2 NA few
TGTGCCAGCAGCCCACCCCCGGGACCGGACTACGAGCAGTACTTC CASSPPPGPDYEQYF TRBJ2-7 TRBV9 NA NA
TGTGCCTGGAGTGTACACAGCCCCAACGAGCAGTACTTC CAWSVHSPNEQYF TRBJ2-7 TRBV30 NA few
TGTGCCAGCAGCTTAGTCCCGGGACAGGGGGCAGACGGCTACACCTTC CASSLVPGQGADGYTF TRBJ1-2 TRBV7-9 TRBD1 NA
TGTGCCAGCAGCTTAGAGAGGGTTAACGAGCAGTACTTC CASSLERVNEQYF TRBJ2-7 TRBV11-2 NA few
TGTGCCACCAGAGTACAAGGGGCAAATAATGAAAAACTGTTTTTT CATRVQGANNEKLFF TRBJ1-4 TRBV15 NA NA
TGCAGTGCTAGAGATATTTCTAGCGTCCAAGAGACCCAGTACTTC CSARDISSVQETQYF TRBJ2-5 TRBV20-1 NA many
TGCAGCGGCCGGGCTAGCGGCTCCTACAATGAGCAGTTCTTC CSGRASGSYNEQFF TRBJ2-1 TRBV29-1 TRBD2 many
TGTGCCAGCTCCTGGCTCACAGGGGGAGATGAGCAGTTCTTC CASSWLTGGDEQFF TRBJ2-1 TRBV18 TRBD1 few
TGTGCCATCAAGAGGGGGGCTGAAGCTTTCTTT CAIKRGAEAFF TRBJ1-1 TRBV7-9 NA many
TGTGCCAGCAGCCAGGTCGGGACAGACGAGCAGTACTTC CASSQVGTDEQYF TRBJ2-7 TRBV4-2 TRBD1 NA
TGTGCCAGCAGCCAAGCCGGGACCGGAGTCAATCCGCCCCAGCATTTT CASSQAGTGVNPPQHF TRBJ1-5 TRBV4-2 NA NA
TGTGCCAGCAGCCTGACAGGTAATGAGCAGTTCTTC CASSLTGNEQFF TRBJ2-1 TRBV5-5 NA many
TGTGCCAACAGCCAAGAGGCACTAGCGGGAGGGAATGAGCAGTTCTTC CANSQEALAGGNEQFF TRBJ2-1 TRBV4-2 TRBD2 NA
TGTGCCAGCAGCCGGCCCGGAGGGAATGAGCAGTTCTTC CASSRPGGNEQFF TRBJ2-1 TRBV11-3 NA few
TGTGCCAGCAGCTTAGTAACGGGGGCCACAGATACGCAGTATTTT CASSLVTGATDTQYF TRBJ2-3 TRBV11-2 NA NA
TGCAGCGTTGTCACGAGGGATGGCTACACCTTC CSVVTRDGYTF TRBJ1-2 TRBV29-1 NA NA
TGTGCCAGCCAGGAAGGCCGCCCGAACACCGGGGAGCTGTTTTTT CASQEGRPNTGELFF TRBJ2-2 TRBV7-2 NA many